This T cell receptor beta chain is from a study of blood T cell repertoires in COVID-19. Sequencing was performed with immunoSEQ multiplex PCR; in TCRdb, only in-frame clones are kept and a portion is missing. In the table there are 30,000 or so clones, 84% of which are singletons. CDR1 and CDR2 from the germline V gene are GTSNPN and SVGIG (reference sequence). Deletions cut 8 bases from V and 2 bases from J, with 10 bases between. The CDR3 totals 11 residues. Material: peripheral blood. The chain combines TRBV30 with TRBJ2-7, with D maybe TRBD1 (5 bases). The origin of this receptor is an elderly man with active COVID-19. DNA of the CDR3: TGTGCCCACCAGGGCGCCTACGAGCAGTACTTC. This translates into CAHQGAYEQYF.